This T cell receptor beta chain is from a study of shared clonotypes between healthy human individuals. Overall study: Donors had three CD4 naive, three CD4 memory, two CD8 naive and one CD8 memory plate apiece.

CD45RO-negative, CCR7-positively selected cells formed the naive CD8 fraction, excluding terminally differentiated effector memory CD45RA+ cells. Donors included only healthy HIV-negative adults lacking recent acute infections or vaccinations. Sequencing was performed with immunoSEQ multiplex PCR; in TCRdb, only in-frame clones are kept and a portion is missing. Of approximately 2,200,000 clones detected, roughly 91% appear once; the ten largest clones hold 1.5% to 2%. This CDR3 has 12 amino acids. V lost 5 bases and J 5 bases, leaving 9 bases between the germline ends. Germline V gene data show CDR1 as SEHNR and CDR2 as FQNEAQ (reference sequence). This clone was observed a few times.

Sample: naive CD8+ T cells from PBMCs. The source is a man aged 18 to 30 in good health. Some clones in this sample may be carry-over from other donors' samples. The rearrangement uses TRBV7-9 and TRBJ1-1; no firm D call. The CDR3 DNA is TGTGCCAGCAGCCCGGTGGTTACTGAAGCTTTCTTT. Its protein is CASSPVVTEAFF.